This TCR beta chain stems from a study of blood T cell repertoires in COVID-19. Method: immunoSEQ multiplex PCR; TCRdb's copy keeps in-frame clones and lacks some. The table lists roughly 190,000 clones, around 84% of them singletons. Study members were between about 18 and 90 years old and lived in 20 to 30 US regions. The sample consisted of PBMCs or T cells enriched from blood (not recorded which). This TCR derives from a woman under 40 who had recovered from COVID-19.

The CDR3 DNA reads TGCAGCGTTGTCTCTACTAGCAATCAGCCCCAGCATTTT. This gives the protein CSVVSTSNQPQHF. The chain uses TRBV29-1 and TRBJ1-5; no clear D. The CDR3 totals 13 residues. The germline V gene encodes CDR1 SQVTM and CDR2 ANQGSEA. V lost 4 bases to trimming and J lost 0 bases, with 7 bases between them.